This TCR beta chain emerged from a study of cytomegalovirus exposure and HLA in healthy donors. General study results and limits: TCR beta chain V- and J-gene trimming was linked, in a later analysis, to a missense variant in DCLRE1C. Three CMV-associated chains proved CMV antigen-specific in vitro. The authors excluded some V segments, including TRBV6-2 and TRBV6-3, as indistinguishable.

Use of 60 Vbeta and 13 Jbeta primers characterized the PCR. Sequencing was performed with immunoSEQ multiplex PCR; in TCRdb, only in-frame clones are kept and a portion is missing. This sample has roughly 88,000 clones; roughly 72% occur once, and the top ten carry roughly 5.4%. A word on this clone: Its specificity is not known.

The CDR3 runs 14 residues. Germline V CDR1 and CDR2: SGHRS, YFSETQ. V dropped 0 bases and J dropped 5 bases, with 11 bases sitting between them. The source of this sequence is a man under 40 in good health and CMV-seropositive. The gene calls are TRBV5-1 and TRBJ2-5; possibly TRBD1 for D (6 bases). The specimen was PBMCs. In DNA, the CDR3 is TGCGCCAGCAGCTTGGTGGGGGCTCGGGAGACCCAGTACTTC. Protein product: CASSLVGARETQYF.